The source of this T cell receptor beta chain is a study of memory CD4+ T cells and cytomegalovirus serostatus. The wider study: Healthy Belgian adult donors included nine or ten CMV-positive and some 24 CMV-negative people. The study's findings and limits: CD4+ memory repertoires contained about 40% of the roughly 160 reported CMV TCRbeta sequences.

Note on this clone: Its antigen is not known.

The sort gate was single viable CD3+CD4+CD8-CD45RO+ cells for memory CD4+ T cells. Serum IgG to CMV pp150, pp28, p38 and p52 defined serostatus. V dropped 5 bases and J dropped 1 base, with 14 bases sitting between them. The germline V gene has CDR1 SGHVS and CDR2 FNYEAQ. This CDR3 contains 15 residues. In the study's own analysis: Out-of-frame sequences were removed, leaving a few million distinct TCRbeta sequences. Clones were sequenced by immunoSEQ multiplex PCR, and TCRdb holds only the in-frame ones, with some missing. That table furnishes V, J and clone size, whereas the DNA furnished D and trimming. The sample carries about 54,000 clones, over 65% recorded once.

V usage is TRBV7-6 and J usage is TRBJ2-5, with a possible D match to TRBD1 (5 bases). The sequence derives from an adult in good health and CMV-seropositive. Sequencing was carried out using memory CD4+ T cells from blood. CDR3 residues: CASSRTGTRQETQYF. The CDR3 bases are TGTGCCAGCAGCCGAACAGGTACCCGCCAAGAGACCCAGTACTTC.